Shown below are 15 T cell receptor beta chains from a single sample sequenced in a study of blood T cell repertoires in COVID-19. The repertoire was sequenced with immunoSEQ multiplex PCR; TCRdb's copy has only in-frame clones and lacks some. The sample has 200,000 or so clones, about four fifths seen once. The sequenced material came from PBMCs or T cells enriched from blood (not recorded which). These receptors originate from a man in his forties or fifties who had recovered from COVID-19.

The V and J genes are TRBV2 and TRBJ1-3, with 8 bases identical to TRBD1. Germline trimming cut 6 bases from V and 3 bases from J; bases unmatched to any gene: 7. Germline assignment: CDR1 SNHLY and CDR2 FYNNEI. The CDR3 spans 15 residues. The CDR3 sequence is CASSLTGQGGNTIYF. The CDR3 DNA is TGTGCCAGCAGCCTGACCGGACAGGGTGGAAACACCATATATTTT.

The chain combines TRBV9 with TRBJ1-2; D is undetermined. The germline V gene has CDR1 SGDLS and CDR2 YYNGEE. V lost 0 bases and J lost 13, with 16 bases in between. The CDR3 has 13 residues. CDR3 DNA sequence: TGTGCCAGCAGCGTAGACACCGTTACCAACCTCACCTTC. Encoded protein: CASSVDTVTNLTF.

The rearrangement links TRBV11-2 to TRBJ2-7; D is unclear. V gave up 1 base and J gave up 3 bases, with 7 bases separating them. The CDR3 is 13 amino acids. Germline-derived CDR1 and CDR2 are SGHAT and FQNNGV. In DNA form, the CDR3 reads TGTGCCAGCAGCTTAGGAGTTTACTACGAGCAGTACTTC. It yields the protein CASSLGVYYEQYF.

This chain uses TRBV11-2 with TRBJ2-5; weak D call: TRBD2 (5 bases). The V end lost 3 bases, the J end lost 2 bases, and 10 bases lay between the germline ends. The CDR3 extends over 14 amino acids. The germline V gene encodes CDR1 SGHAT and CDR2 FQNNGV. Here the CDR3 DNA reads TGTGCCAGCAGCTTGGACGGACTTCAAGAGACCCAGTACTTC. Encoded protein: CASSLDGLQETQYF.

V is TRBV6-5 and J is TRBJ1-1; D is uncertain. The CDR3 has 14 amino acids. V lost 6 bases and J lost 5, with 16 bases in between. Per the germline V gene, CDR1 is MNHEY and CDR2 is SVGAGI. The CDR3 is CASRLGAGGTEAFF. Here the CDR3 DNA reads TGTGCCAGCAGGCTGGGAGCAGGAGGGACTGAAGCTTTCTTT.

J is TRBJ1-1 and V is TRBV30, with 9 bases that match TRBD1. Per germline, CDR1 GTSNPN and CDR2 SVGIG (reference sequence). CDR3 length equals 13 residues. The trim removed 5 bases at V and 5 bases at J, leaving 6 bases unmatched. The CDR3 DNA reads TGTGCCTGGCACAGGGGGCAATGGACTGAAGCTTTCTTT. Its protein is CAWHRGQWTEAFF.

The chain is built from TRBV19 and TRBJ1-5; weak D call: TRBD1 (5 bases). Deletions cut 0 bases from V and 7 bases from J, with 13 bases between. Per germline, CDR1 LNHDA and CDR2 SQIVND (reference sequence). The CDR3 is made up of 15 amino acids. The CDR3 spells CASSIDRGGRQPQHF. The CDR3 nucleotides are TGTGCCAGTAGTATAGATCGGGGCGGGAGGCAGCCCCAGCATTTT.

This clone has just one count. This chain joins TRBV30 and TRBJ1-2; 8 nucleotides match TRBD1. In germline, CDR1 is GTSNPN, CDR2 SVGIG (reference sequence). CDR3 length: 18 amino acids. Germline trimming cut 3 bases from V and 0 bases from J; bases unmatched to any gene: 15. CDR3: CAWRDQEGQAETNYGYTF. As DNA, the CDR3 is TGTGCCTGGAGAGATCAAGAGGGACAGGCCGAGACTAACTATGGCTACACCTTC.

The chain joins TRBV15 to TRBJ2-7; 9 positions agree with TRBD1. CDR3 length: 16 amino acids. Trimming cost V 2 bases and J 1 base; bases outside gene matches: 6. Germline-derived CDR1 and CDR2 are LNHNV and YYDKDF (reference sequence). CDR3 coding DNA: TGTGCCACCAGCAGAAGTCTGGGACAGGGTTCCTACGAGCAGTACTTC. Translating gives CATSRSLGQGSYEQYF.

This chain joins TRBV6-2 or TRBV6-3 and TRBJ1-1; 9 bases line up with TRBD1. This CDR3 region has 21 residues. Per germline, CDR1 MNHEY and CDR2 SVGEGT. V gave up 0 bases and J gave up 0 bases; unmatched junction bases: 17. This CDR3 is CASSYSDSGQGRMVMNTEAFF. CDR3 nucleotides: TGTGCCAGCAGTTACTCGGATTCGGGACAGGGCAGAATGGTTATGAACACTGAAGCTTTCTTT.

The chain combines TRBV5-8 with TRBJ1-4; 7 nucleotides align to TRBD1. Trimming removed 3 bases from V and 6 bases from J; junction bases left unmatched: 17. CDR1 and CDR2 (germline): SGHTS, YDEGEE. This CDR3 contains 18 residues. CDR3 region: CASSSFGAGGLVDEKLFF. CDR3 DNA sequence: TGTGCCAGCAGCTCCTTCGGGGCAGGGGGGCTGGTCGATGAAAAACTGTTTTTT.

The chain recombines TRBV30 with TRBJ2-7; 7 positions agree with TRBD1. The junction had 4 bases not matched to a gene; V was cut back by 7 bases and J by 4 bases. Germline V lookup: CDR1 GTSNPN, CDR2 SVGIG (reference sequence). The CDR3 contains 11 residues. CDR3 in DNA: TGTGCCTCGTCCAGGGGGTACGAGCAGTACTTC. Protein: CASSRGYEQYF.

The J gene is TRBJ2-4, the V gene TRBV6-6; 7 bases match TRBD2. The CDR3 covers 13 residues. Germline V lookup: CDR1 MNHNY, CDR2 SVGAGI (reference sequence). The junction had 10 bases not matched to a gene; V was cut back by 11 bases and J by 6 bases. The CDR3 region has the DNA TGTGCCGTATCGGGGGGACTGAGAAACATTCAGTACTTC. Its translation is CAVSGGLRNIQYF.

The V and J genes are TRBV28 and TRBJ1-1, with TRBD1 matching over 9 bases. CDR1 is MDHEN, CDR2 SYDVKM, per germline. Germline trimming cut 6 bases from V and 4 bases from J; bases unmatched to any gene: 6. The CDR3 has 14 amino acids. This CDR3 is CASSPGQGSTEAFF. The CDR3 DNA is TGTGCCAGCAGCCCCGGACAGGGGTCCACTGAAGCTTTCTTT. Supplemented by reference TRBV28 and TRBJ1-1, the full variable domain reads DVKVTQSSRYLVKRTGEKVFLECVQDMDHENMFWYRQDPGLGLRLIYFSYDVKMKEKGDIPEGYSVSREKKERFSLILESASTNQTSMYLCASSPGQGSTEAFFGQGTRLTVV.

The chain combines TRBV28 with TRBJ1-2; 9 bases agree with TRBD1. CDR1 and CDR2 from the germline V gene are MDHEN and SYDVKM. Trimming took 9 bases from V and 8 from J; bases not matched to a gene: 19. The CDR3 is 16 residues long. Written as DNA, the CDR3 is TGTGCCAGTTGGGCGGCCAAAAACAGGGGGCTGCGGGGCTACACCTTC. Encoded protein: CASWAAKNRGLRGYTF.